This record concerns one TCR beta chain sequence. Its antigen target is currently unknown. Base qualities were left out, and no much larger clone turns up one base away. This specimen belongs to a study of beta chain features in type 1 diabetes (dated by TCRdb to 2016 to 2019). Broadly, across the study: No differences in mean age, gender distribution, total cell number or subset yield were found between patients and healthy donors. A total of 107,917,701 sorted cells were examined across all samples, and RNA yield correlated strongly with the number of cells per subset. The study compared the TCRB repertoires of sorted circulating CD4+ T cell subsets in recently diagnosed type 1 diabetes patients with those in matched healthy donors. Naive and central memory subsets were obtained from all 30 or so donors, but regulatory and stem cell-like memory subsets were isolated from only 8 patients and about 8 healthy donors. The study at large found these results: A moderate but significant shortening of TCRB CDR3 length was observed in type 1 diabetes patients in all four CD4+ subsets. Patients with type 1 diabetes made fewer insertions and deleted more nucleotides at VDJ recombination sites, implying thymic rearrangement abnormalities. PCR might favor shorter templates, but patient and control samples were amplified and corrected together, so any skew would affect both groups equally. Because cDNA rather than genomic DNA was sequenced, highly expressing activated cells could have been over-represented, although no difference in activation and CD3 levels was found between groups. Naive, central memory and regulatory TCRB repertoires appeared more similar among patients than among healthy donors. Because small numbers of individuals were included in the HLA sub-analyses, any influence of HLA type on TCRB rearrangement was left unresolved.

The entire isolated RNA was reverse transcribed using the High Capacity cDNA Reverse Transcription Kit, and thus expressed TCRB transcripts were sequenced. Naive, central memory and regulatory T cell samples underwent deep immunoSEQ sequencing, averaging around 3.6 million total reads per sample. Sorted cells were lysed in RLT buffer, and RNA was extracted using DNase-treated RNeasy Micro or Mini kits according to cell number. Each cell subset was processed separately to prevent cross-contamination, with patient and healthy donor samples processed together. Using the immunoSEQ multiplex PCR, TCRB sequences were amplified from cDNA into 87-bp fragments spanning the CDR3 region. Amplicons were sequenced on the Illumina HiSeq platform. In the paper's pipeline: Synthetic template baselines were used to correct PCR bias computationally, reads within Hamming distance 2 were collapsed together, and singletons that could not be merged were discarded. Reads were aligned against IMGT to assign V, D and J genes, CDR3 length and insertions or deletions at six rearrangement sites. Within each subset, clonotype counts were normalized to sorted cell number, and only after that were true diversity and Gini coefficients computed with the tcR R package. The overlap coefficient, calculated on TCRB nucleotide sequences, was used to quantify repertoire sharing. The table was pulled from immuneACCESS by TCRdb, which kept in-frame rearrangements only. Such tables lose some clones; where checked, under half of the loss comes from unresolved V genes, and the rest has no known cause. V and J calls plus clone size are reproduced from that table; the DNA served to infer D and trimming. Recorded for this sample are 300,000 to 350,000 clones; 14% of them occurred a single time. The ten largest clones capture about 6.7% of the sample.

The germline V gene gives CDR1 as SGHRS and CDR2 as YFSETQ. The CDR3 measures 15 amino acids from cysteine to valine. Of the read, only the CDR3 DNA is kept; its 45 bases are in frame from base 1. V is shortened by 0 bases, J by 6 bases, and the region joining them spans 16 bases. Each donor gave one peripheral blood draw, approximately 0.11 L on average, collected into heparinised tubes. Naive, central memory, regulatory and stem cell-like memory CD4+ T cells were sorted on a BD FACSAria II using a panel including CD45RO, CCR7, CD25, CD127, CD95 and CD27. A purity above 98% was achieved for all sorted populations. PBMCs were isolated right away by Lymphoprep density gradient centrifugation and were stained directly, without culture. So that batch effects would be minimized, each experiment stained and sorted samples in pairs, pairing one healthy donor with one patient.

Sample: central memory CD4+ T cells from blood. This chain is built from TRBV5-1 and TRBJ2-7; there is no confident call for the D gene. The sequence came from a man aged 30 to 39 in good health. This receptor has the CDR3 CASSLDGPTTSEQYV. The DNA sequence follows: TGCGCCAGCAGCTTGGACGGACCGACGACGAGCGAGCAGTACGTC.